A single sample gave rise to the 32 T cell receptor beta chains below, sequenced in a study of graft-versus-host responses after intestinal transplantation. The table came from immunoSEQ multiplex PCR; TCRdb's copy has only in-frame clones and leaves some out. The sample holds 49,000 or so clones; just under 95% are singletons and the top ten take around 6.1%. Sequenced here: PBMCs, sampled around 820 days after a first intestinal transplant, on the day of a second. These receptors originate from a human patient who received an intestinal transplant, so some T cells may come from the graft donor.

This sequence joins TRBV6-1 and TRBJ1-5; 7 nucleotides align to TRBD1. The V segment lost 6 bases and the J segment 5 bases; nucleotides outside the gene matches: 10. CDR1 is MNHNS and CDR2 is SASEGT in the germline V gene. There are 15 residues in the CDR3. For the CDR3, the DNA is TGTGCCAGCAGCCGGACAGGCAATAGAGATCAGCCCCAGCATTTT. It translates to CASSRTGNRDQPQHF.

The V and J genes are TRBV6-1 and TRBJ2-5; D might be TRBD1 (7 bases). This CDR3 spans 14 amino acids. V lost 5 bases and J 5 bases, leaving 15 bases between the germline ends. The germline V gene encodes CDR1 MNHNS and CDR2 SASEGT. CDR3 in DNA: TGTGCCAGCAGTAGGGACAGCCGGGGGGAGACCCAGTACTTC. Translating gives CASSRDSRGETQYF.

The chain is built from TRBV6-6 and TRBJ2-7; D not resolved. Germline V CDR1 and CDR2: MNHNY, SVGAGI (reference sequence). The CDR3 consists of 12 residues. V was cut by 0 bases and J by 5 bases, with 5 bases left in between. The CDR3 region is CASSYSTDEQYF. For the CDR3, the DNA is TGTGCCAGCAGTTACTCCACCGACGAGCAGTACTTC.

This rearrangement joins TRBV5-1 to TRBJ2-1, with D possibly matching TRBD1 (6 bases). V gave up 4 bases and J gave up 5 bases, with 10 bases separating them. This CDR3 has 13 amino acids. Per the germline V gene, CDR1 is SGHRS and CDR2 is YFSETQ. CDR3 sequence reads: CASSIRGHNEQFF. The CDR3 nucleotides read TGCGCCAGCAGCATCAGGGGACACAATGAGCAGTTCTTC. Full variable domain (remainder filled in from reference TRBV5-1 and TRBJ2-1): KAGVTQTPRYLIKTRGQQVTLSCSPISGHRSVSWYQQTPGQGLQFLFEYFSETQRNKGNFPGRFSGRQFSNSRSEMNVSTLELGDSALYLCASSIRGHNEQFFGPGTRLTVL.

The CDR3 reads CASSLRQGVTYEQYF. DNA for the CDR3: TGTGCCAGCAGCTTAAGACAGGGGGTTACCTACGAGCAGTACTTC. The chain carries TRBV11-1 and TRBJ2-5, with TRBD1 identical over 9 bases. The closer fit of TRBJ2-7 to the DNA end suggests the J call may be wrong. This CDR3 spans 15 amino acids. The germline gives CDR1 SGHAT, CDR2 FQDESV (reference sequence).

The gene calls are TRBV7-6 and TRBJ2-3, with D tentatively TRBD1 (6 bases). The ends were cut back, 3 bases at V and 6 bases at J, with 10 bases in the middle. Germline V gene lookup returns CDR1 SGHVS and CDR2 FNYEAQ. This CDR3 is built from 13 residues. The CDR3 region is CASSFQGSDTQYF. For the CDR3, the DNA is TGTGCCAGCAGCTTTCAGGGGTCGGATACGCAGTATTTT.

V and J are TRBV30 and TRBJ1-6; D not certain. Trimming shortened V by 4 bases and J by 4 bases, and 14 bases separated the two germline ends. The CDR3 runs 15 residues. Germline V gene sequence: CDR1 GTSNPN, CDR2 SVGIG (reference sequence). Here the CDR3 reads CAWMDLRDYNSPLHF. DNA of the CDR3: TGTGCCTGGATGGACCTCCGGGATTATAATTCACCCCTCCACTTT.

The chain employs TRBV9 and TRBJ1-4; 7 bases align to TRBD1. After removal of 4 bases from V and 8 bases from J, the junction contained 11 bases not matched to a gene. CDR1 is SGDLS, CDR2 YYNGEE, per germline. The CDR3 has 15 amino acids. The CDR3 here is CASSPTGQLKEKLFF. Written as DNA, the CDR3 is TGTGCCAGCAGCCCGACGGGACAGCTTAAGGAAAAACTGTTTTTT.

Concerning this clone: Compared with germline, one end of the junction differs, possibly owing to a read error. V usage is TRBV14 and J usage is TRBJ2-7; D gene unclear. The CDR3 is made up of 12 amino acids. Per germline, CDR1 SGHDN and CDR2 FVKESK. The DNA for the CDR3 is TGTGCCAGCAGCCAAGATTCCCTGCCTCATCACTTC. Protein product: CASSQDSLPHHF.

The CDR3 sequence is CASSDRGYYEQYF. For the CDR3, the DNA is TGTGCCAGCAGTGATCGGGGTTATTACGAGCAGTACTTC. This chain uses TRBV2 with TRBJ2-7, with TRBD2 as a possible D gene (5 bases). The CDR3 runs 13 residues. CDR1 is SNHLY, CDR2 FYNNEI, per germline. V dropped 3 bases and J dropped 4 bases, with 10 bases sitting between them.

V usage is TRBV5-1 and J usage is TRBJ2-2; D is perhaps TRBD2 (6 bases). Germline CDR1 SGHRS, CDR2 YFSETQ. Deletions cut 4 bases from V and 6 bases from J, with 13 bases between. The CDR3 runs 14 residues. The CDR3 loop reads CASSRTSSPGELFF. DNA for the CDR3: TGCGCCAGCAGCCGAACTAGCAGCCCCGGGGAGCTGTTTTTT.

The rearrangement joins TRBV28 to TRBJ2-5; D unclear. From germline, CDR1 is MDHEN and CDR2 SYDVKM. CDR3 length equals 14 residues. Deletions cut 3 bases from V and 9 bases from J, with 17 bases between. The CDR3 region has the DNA TGTGCCAGCAGTTTCGGCAGCCCACCGTCGGCCCAGTACTTC. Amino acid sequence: CASSFGSPPSAQYF.

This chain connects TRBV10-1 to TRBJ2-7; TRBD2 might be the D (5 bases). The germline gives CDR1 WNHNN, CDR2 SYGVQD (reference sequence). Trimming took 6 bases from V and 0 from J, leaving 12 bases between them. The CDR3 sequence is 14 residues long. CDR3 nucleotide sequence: TGCGCCAGCAGCGACGAGGGCCTCTCCTACGAGCAGTACTTC. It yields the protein CASSDEGLSYEQYF.

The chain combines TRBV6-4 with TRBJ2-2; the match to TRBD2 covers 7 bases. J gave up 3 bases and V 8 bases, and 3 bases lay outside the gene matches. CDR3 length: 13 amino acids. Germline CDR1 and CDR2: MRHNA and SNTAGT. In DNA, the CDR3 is TGTGCCAGCGGTAGCGGGTACACCGGGGAGCTGTTTTTT. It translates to CASGSGYTGELFF.

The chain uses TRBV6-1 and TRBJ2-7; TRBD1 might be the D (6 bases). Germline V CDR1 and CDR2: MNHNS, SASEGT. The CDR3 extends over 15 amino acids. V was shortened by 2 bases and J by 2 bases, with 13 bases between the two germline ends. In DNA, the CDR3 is TGTGCCAGCAGTGAAATGGATGGGGGCCCCTACGAGCAGTACTTC. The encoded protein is CASSEMDGGPYEQYF.

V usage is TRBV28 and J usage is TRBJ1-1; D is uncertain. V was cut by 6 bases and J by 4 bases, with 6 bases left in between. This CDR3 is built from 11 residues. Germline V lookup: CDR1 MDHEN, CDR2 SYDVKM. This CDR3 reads CASRLSTEAFF. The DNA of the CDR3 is TGTGCCAGCAGGTTAAGCACTGAAGCTTTCTTT.

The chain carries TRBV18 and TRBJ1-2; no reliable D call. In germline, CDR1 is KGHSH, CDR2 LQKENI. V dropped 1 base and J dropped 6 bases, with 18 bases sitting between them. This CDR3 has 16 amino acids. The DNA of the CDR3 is TGTGCCAGCTCACCACTAAGGCCCCGGCGCCTGAATGGCTACACCTTC. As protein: CASSPLRPRRLNGYTF.

The CDR3 DNA is TGTGCCAGCAGCTTCGGGCCGACCTCTGGAAACACCATATATTTT. Its protein is CASSFGPTSGNTIYF. The chain couples TRBV11-2 to TRBJ1-3; D gene ambiguous. This CDR3 comprises 15 residues. Germline V CDR1 and CDR2: SGHAT, FQNNGV. The V and J ends lost 3 bases and 0 bases respectively, with 9 bases between them.

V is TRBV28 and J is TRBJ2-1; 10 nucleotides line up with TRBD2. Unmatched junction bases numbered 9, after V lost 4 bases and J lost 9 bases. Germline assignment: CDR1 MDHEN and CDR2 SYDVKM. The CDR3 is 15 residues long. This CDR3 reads CASSSLAGELLEQFF. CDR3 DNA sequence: TGTGCCAGCAGTTCCCTAGCGGGAGAATTGCTTGAGCAGTTCTTC.

This CDR3 is CASSGRPTDTQYF. The DNA for the CDR3 is TGTGCCAGCAGTGGTCGGCCCACAGATACGCAGTATTTT. The gene calls are TRBV2 and TRBJ2-3; D is undetermined. The length of the CDR3 is 13 residues. Deletions cut 4 bases from V and 2 bases from J, with 7 bases between. CDR1 SNHLY and CDR2 FYNNEI come from the germline V gene.

The CDR3 DNA reads TGTGCCAGCAGTGAACGGGCGGAGCAGTACTTC. Translation: CASSERAEQYF. The rearrangement links TRBV25-1 to TRBJ2-7, with D hard to call. CDR1 and CDR2 from the germline V gene are MGHDK and SYGVNS. The germline V and J ends were trimmed by 2 bases and 7 bases, with 6 bases remaining between them. CDR3 length: 11 residues.

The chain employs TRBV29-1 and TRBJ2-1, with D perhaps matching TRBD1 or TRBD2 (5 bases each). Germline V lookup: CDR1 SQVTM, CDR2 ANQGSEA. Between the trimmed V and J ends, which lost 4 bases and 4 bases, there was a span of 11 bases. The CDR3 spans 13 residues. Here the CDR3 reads CSVAGTQYNEQFF. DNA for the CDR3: TGCAGCGTTGCCGGGACGCAATACAATGAGCAGTTCTTC.

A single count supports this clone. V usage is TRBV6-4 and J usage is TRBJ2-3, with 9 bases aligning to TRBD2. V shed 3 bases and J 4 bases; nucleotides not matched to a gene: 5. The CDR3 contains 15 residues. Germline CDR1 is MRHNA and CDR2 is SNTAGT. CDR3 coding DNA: TGTGCCAGCAGTGAGGCGGGAGGGCCCCCAGATACGCAGTATTTT. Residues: CASSEAGGPPDTQYF.

For the CDR3, the DNA is TGTGCCAGCAGCTTGGTCTCACTAGAGGGCGGGGAGCTGTTTTTT. Amino acids: CASSLVSLEGGELFF. The chain carries TRBV5-6 and TRBJ2-2, with D possibly matching TRBD2 (5 bases). CDR1 and CDR2 from the germline V gene are SGHDT and YYEEEE. Trimming stripped 0 bases from V and 7 bases from J, with 13 bases between. The CDR3 covers 15 residues.

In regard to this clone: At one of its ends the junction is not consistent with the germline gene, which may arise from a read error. CDR3 loop: CASSLSPGRRENIQYF. The CDR3 bases are TGTGCCAGCAGCTTATCCCCAGGGCGGAGAGAAAACATTCAGTACTTC. This chain links TRBV27 with TRBJ2-4, with D possibly matching TRBD1 (5 bases). From germline, CDR1 is MNHEY and CDR2 SMNVEV (reference sequence). The CDR3 length is 16 residues.

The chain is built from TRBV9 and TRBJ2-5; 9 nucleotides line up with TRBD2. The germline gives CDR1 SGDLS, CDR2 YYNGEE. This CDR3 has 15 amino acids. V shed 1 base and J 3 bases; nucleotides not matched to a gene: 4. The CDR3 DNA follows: TGTGCCAGCAGCGTATTGGCGGGAGGGAAAGAGACCCAGTACTTC. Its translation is CASSVLAGGKETQYF. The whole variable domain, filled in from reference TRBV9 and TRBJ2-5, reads DSGVTQTPKHLITATGQRVTLRCSPRSGDLSVYWYQQSLDQGLQFLIQYYNGEERAKGNILERFSAQQFPDLHSELNLSSLELGDSALYFCASSVLAGGKETQYFGPGTRLLVL.

CDR3 sequence reads: CASSQLQDNQPQHF. DNA of the CDR3: TGCGCCAGCAGCCAACTCCAGGATAATCAGCCCCAGCATTTT. V is TRBV4-1 and J is TRBJ1-5; D call uncertain. Germline assignment: CDR1 MGHRA and CDR2 YSYEKL. The V end lost 2 bases, the J end lost 4 bases, and 9 bases lay between the germline ends. This CDR3 is built from 14 residues.

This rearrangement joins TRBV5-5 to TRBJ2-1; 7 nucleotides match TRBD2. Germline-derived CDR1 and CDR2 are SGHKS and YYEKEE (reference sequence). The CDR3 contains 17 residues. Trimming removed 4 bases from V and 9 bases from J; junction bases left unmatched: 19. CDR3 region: CASSLGPQGGSVAEQFF. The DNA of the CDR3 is TGTGCCAGCAGCCTGGGACCTCAGGGCGGGAGTGTCGCTGAGCAGTTCTTC.

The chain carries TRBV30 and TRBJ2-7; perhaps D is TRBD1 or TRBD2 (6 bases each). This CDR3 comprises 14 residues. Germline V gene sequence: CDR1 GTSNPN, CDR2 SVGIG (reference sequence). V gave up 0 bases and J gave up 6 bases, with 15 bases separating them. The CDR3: CAWSVGGGVSEQYF. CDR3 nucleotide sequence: TGTGCCTGGAGTGTGGGGGGCGGAGTAAGCGAGCAGTACTTC.

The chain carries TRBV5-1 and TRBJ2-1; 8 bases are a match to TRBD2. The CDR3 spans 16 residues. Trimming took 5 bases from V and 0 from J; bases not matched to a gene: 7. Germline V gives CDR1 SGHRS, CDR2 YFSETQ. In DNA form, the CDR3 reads TGCGCCAGCAGACCGATAGCGGGGAGCTCCTACAATGAGCAGTTCTTC. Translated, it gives CASRPIAGSSYNEQFF. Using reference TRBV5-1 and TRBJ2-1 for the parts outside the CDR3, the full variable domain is KAGVTQTPRYLIKTRGQQVTLSCSPISGHRSVSWYQQTPGQGLQFLFEYFSETQRNKGNFPGRFSGRQFSNSRSEMNVSTLELGDSALYLCASRPIAGSSYNEQFFGPGTRLTVL.

Here the CDR3 DNA reads TGTGCCAGCAGCTTAGGGTTTACAGATCCACATCAGCCCCAGCATTTT. It codes for CASSLGFTDPHQPQHF. This sequence joins TRBV7-9 and TRBJ1-5; D remains ambiguous. Germline CDR1 is SEHNR and CDR2 is FQNEAQ (reference sequence). The ends were cut back, 1 base at V and 5 bases at J, with 15 bases in the middle. This CDR3 comprises 16 residues.

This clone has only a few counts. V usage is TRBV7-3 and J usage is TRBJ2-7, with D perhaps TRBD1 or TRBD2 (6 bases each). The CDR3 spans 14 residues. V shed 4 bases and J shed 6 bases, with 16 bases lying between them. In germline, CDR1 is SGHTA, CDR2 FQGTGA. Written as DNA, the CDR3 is TGTGCCAGCAGCTCGGAGGGGGGAGGTAGCGAGCAGTACTTC. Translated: CASSSEGGGSEQYF.